The source of this T cell receptor beta chain is a study of cytotoxic CD8 clonotypes in ibrutinib-treated CLL. About the study: Responses comprised about 24 partial and 2 complete; at median approximately 68 months, around 15 remained remitted and roughly 12 progressed. Productive templates averaged around 250,000 per sample, and productive rearrangements 90,000 to 100,000.

As to this clone: The antigen remains undetermined.

This CDR3 comprises 14 residues. Germline CDR1 and CDR2: MNHNS and SASEGT. The V and J ends lost 2 bases and 4 bases respectively, with 12 bases between them. Study-level points and caveats: Treatment left the uncommon public clonotypes either contracted or stable in frequency.

Sequenced by immunoSEQ multiplex PCR; TCRdb stores in-frame clones only, minus some. The top ten hold roughly 20% of the sample, which has tens of thousands of clones, around four fifths seen once. Sample: PBMCs, taken after 24 months of ibrutinib treatment. The V call is TRBV6-1, the J call TRBJ2-7; D gene uncertain. The origin of this receptor is a human donor with chronic lymphocytic leukemia. CDR3 amino acids: CASSERNNGYEQYF. CDR3 coding DNA: TGTGCCAGCAGTGAAAGAAATAACGGGTACGAGCAGTACTTC.